Following are 27 T cell receptor beta chains from one sample sequenced in a study of metastatic and nonmetastatic thyroid tumors (TCRdb year 2020). No patient had received any treatment before thyroid surgery. Library method: PCR. Sequencer: Illumina HiSeq 4000. TCRdb's own reprocessing of the public reads used fastp at Q25 and MiXCR and kept productive beta chains. This sample gives some 19,000 clones in total; less than 20% of them show up just once. The leading ten clones occupy about two fifths of the sample. Material: blood. These receptor sequences come from a female donor with papillary thyroid cancer or a benign thyroid nodule (not recorded which). Some clones in this sample may be carry-over from other donors' samples.

This clone was counted many times. The same CDR3 arises from other DNA sequences in this sample as well. The rearrangement joins TRBV21-1 to TRBJ2-3; the listed D gene, TRBD1, was not tested against the DNA. TRBV21-1 is annotated as a pseudogene. There are 20 residues in the CDR3. The CDR3 loop is CASSTNPPRDVSLGTDTQYF. CDR3 coding DNA: TGTGCCAGCAGCACAAACCCCCCCCGGGACGTTTCTCTTGGCACAGATACGCAGTATTTT.

This clone was seen many times. CDR3 protein: CASTSGTVLNQPQHF. The CDR3 DNA follows: TGTGCCAGCACATCCGGGACAGTCCTTAATCAGCCCCAGCATTTT. The chain recombines TRBV6-2 or TRBV6-3 with TRBJ1-5; 7 bases line up with TRBD1. The CDR3 sequence is 15 residues long. The V and J ends lost 7 bases and 4 bases, in that order; junction bases with no gene match: 10. Germline V CDR1 and CDR2: MNHEY, SVGEGT.

This clone was observed at least ten times. This may be a read error, as it is one base from a much larger clone. V and J are TRBV5-1 and TRBJ1-6; D might be TRBD1 (6 bases). This CDR3 spans 15 amino acids. Germline values: CDR1 SGHRS, CDR2 YFSETQ. Here the CDR3 reads CANSLGSQGDSPLHF. The CDR3 region has the DNA TGCGCCAACAGCTTGGGTTCACAGGGAGATTCACCCCTCCACTTT.

This sequence joins TRBV20-1 and TRBJ2-1; 9 bases line up with TRBD2. This CDR3 has 16 amino acids. V lost 3 bases to trimming and J lost 9 bases; unmatched junction nucleotides: 15. The germline gives CDR1 DFQATT, CDR2 SNEGSKA (reference sequence). The CDR3 DNA reads TGCAGTGCTAGGCCCCACGCGGGAGGGCAGGCGGGTGAGCAGTTCTTC. Its protein product is CSARPHAGGQAGEQFF.

This clone was observed many times. The chain joins TRBV12-3 or TRBV12-4 to TRBJ1-6; D unresolved. The V end was cut by 1 base, the J end by 7 bases, with 11 bases between. The CDR3 totals 15 residues. The CDR3 nucleotides are TGTGCCAGCAGTTTAGACCAGTCCCGAAATTCACCCCTCCACTTT. Encoded protein: CASSLDQSRNSPLHF.

The sample holds many counts of this clone. A single base separates this from a much larger clone, so it may be a read error. Other DNA sequences within the sample encode an identical CDR3. The CDR3 loop is CSAKTSGRNYEQYF. The CDR3 bases are TGCAGCGCTAAGACTAGCGGGAGGAACTACGAGCAGTACTTC. This chain joins TRBV20-1 and TRBJ2-7, with 13 bases matching TRBD2. CDR1 and CDR2 (germline): DFQATT, SNEGSKA (reference sequence). There are 14 residues in the CDR3.

This clone was recorded only once. This chain links TRBV20-1 with TRBJ1-2, with D hard to call. CDR1 and CDR2 (germline): DFQATT, SNEGSKA (reference sequence). V was clipped by 2 bases and J by 3 bases, with 13 bases between them. This CDR3 comprises 14 residues. CDR3 in DNA: TGCAGTGCTAGAACCGTGGAGGGATACTATGGCTACACCTTC. It codes for CSARTVEGYYGYTF.

This clone was detected only a few times. The genes are TRBV12-3 or TRBV12-4 and TRBJ2-1; D gene ambiguous. V lost 6 bases and J 5 bases, leaving 14 bases between the germline ends. This CDR3 is built from 14 residues. The CDR3 reads CASSSPPGHNEQFF. DNA of the CDR3: TGTGCCAGCAGCTCCCCCCCTGGTCACAATGAGCAGTTCTTC.

There are many counts of this clone. This rearrangement joins TRBV5-1 to TRBJ2-5; weak D call: TRBD2 (5 bases). Between the trimmed V and J ends, which lost 3 bases and 2 bases, there was a span of 20 bases. CDR1 is SGHRS and CDR2 is YFSETQ in the germline V gene. This CDR3 has 17 amino acids. The chain's CDR3 is CASSSGNVVGNQETQYF. CDR3 sequence (DNA): TGCGCCAGCAGCTCCGGGAACGTAGTGGGCAATCAAGAGACCCAGTACTTC.

This clone was found once. The chain is built from TRBV6-1 and TRBJ1-1, with unresolved D. Germline assignment: CDR1 MNHNS and CDR2 SASEGT. This CDR3 region has 13 residues. With 7 bases removed from V and 1 base from J, the gap between germline ends came to 10 bases. CDR3 sequence reads: CASKEGKNTEAFF. The CDR3 bases are TGTGCCAGCAAGGAGGGCAAGAACACTGAAGCTTTCTTT.

This clone was found many times. The chain uses TRBV12-3 or TRBV12-4 and TRBJ2-7, with a tentative D call TRBD1 (6 bases). The V and J ends lost 1 base and 2 bases respectively, with 12 bases between them. There are 15 residues in the CDR3. DNA of the CDR3: TGTGCCAGCAGTTTAGGGAGGACAGAACCCTACGAGCAGTACTTC. It codes for CASSLGRTEPYEQYF.

This clone came up many times. The chain couples TRBV4-1 to TRBJ2-5, with D possibly TRBD2 on 6 matching bases. Trimming pared 0 bases from V and 5 bases from J, leaving 10 bases between. CDR1 and CDR2 from the germline V gene are MGHRA and YSYEKL. The CDR3 is made up of 14 amino acids. The CDR3 reads CASSQDSRGETQYF. CDR3 coding DNA: TGCGCCAGCAGCCAAGATAGTCGGGGGGAGACCCAGTACTTC.

At least ten counts were recorded for this clone. The V and J genes are TRBV18 and TRBJ1-1, with D perhaps matching TRBD1 (5 bases). V dropped 1 base and J dropped 6 bases, with 9 bases sitting between them. Germline CDR1 KGHSH, CDR2 LQKENI. This CDR3 contains 13 residues. The DNA for the CDR3 is TGTGCCAGCTCACCACAGGGGCGCGCTGAAGCTTTCTTT. This codes for CASSPQGRAEAFF.

This clone was picked up many times. The rearrangement joins TRBV7-2 to TRBJ2-7; TRBD1 agrees at 9 bases. The CDR3 totals 15 residues. The germline V gene encodes CDR1 SGHTA and CDR2 FQGNSA. With 2 bases clipped from V and 2 bases from J, the junction kept 4 bases outside the gene matches. The CDR3 bases are TGTGCCAGCAGCTTATTAGGGACAGGGACCTACGAGCAGTACTTC. It yields the protein CASSLLGTGTYEQYF. Using reference TRBV7-2 and TRBJ2-7 for the parts outside the CDR3, the full variable domain is GAGVSQSPSNKVTEKGKDVELRCDPISGHTALYWYRQSLGQGLEFLIYFQGNSAPDKSGLPSDRFSAERTGGSVSTLTIQRTQQEDSAVYLCASSLLGTGTYEQYFGPGTRLTVT.

This clone was seen many times. The chain has TRBV19 and TRBJ2-7; 7 bases map to TRBD1. In germline, CDR1 is LNHDA, CDR2 SQIVND (reference sequence). This CDR3 comprises 14 residues. Trimming took 1 base from V and 3 from J; bases not matched to a gene: 3. The CDR3 reads CASSIGRQGYEQYF. The CDR3 region has the DNA TGTGCCAGTAGTATAGGGAGACAGGGCTACGAGCAGTACTTC.

This clone was recorded at least ten times. CDR3 in DNA: TGCGCCAGCAGCTTACAGGGGGCATGGGATAGCACAGATACGCAGTATTTT. As protein: CASSLQGAWDSTDTQYF. The V gene is TRBV5-1, the J gene TRBJ2-3; 9 bases match TRBD1. Trimming took 2 bases from V and 0 from J; bases not matched to a gene: 7. The germline CDR1 and CDR2 sequences are SGHRS and YFSETQ. The CDR3 runs to 17 residues.

This clone showed up many times. The chain employs TRBV6-1 and TRBJ1-2; TRBD1 matches at 7 bases. The V gene's germline CDR1 is MNHNS and CDR2 SASEGT. This CDR3 is 13 amino acids long. The trim removed 6 bases at V and 3 bases at J, leaving 4 bases unmatched. In DNA, the CDR3 is TGTGCCAGCAGCCGGGACAGACACTATGGCTACACCTTC. Translated: CASSRDRHYGYTF.

This clone has at least ten counts. Other DNA sequences in this specimen translate into the identical CDR3. The V gene is TRBV20-1, the J gene TRBJ2-7; 7 bases are shared with TRBD2. CDR1 DFQATT and CDR2 SNEGSKA come from the germline V gene (reference sequence). CDR3 length: 15 residues. Trimming at V came to 0 bases and at J to 5 bases, leaving 10 bases not matched to a gene. In nucleotides, the CDR3 is TGCAGTGCTAGAGATCCGGCGGGAGTGAAGGACGAGCAGTACTTC. It specifies CSARDPAGVKDEQYF.

The chain couples TRBV5-5 to TRBJ2-1; a weak D match, TRBD2 (5 bases). The germline CDR1 and CDR2 sequences are SGHKS and YYEKEE (reference sequence). V was shortened by 4 bases and J by 7 bases, with 6 bases between the two germline ends. There are 11 residues in the CDR3. The CDR3 loop is CASSGSNEQFF. The CDR3 nucleotides are TGTGCCAGCAGCGGGAGTAATGAGCAGTTCTTC.

The table lists this clone with a few counts. Just one base apart from a much larger clone, this may be a read error. V is TRBV6-1 and J is TRBJ2-4; a weak D match, TRBD2 (5 bases). The CDR3 has 17 amino acids. CDR1 MNHNS and CDR2 SASEGT come from the germline V gene. The CDR3 DNA sequence: TGTGCCAGCAGTGAATTGACTGCTTACCTAGCCAAAAACACTCAGTACTTC. Encoded protein: CASSELTAYLAKNTQYF.

This clone was counted ten times or more. The gene calls are TRBV2 and TRBJ2-7; tentative D call: TRBD1 (5 bases). CDR1 and CDR2 from the germline V gene are SNHLY and FYNNEI. The CDR3 runs 15 residues. The V end lost 7 bases, the J end lost 3 bases, and 19 bases lay between the germline ends. The chain's CDR3 is CASTSESWGLYEQYF. CDR3 nucleotides: TGTGCCAGCACCTCAGAAAGCTGGGGCCTCTACGAGCAGTACTTC.

This clone was seen ten or more times. CDR3 amino acids: CSARDRRGGQPQHF. The CDR3 DNA is TGCAGTGCTAGAGATCGCAGGGGCGGTCAGCCCCAGCATTTT. This chain links TRBV20-1 with TRBJ1-5, with D possibly being TRBD1 (6 bases). Germline V gene sequence: CDR1 DFQATT, CDR2 SNEGSKA (reference sequence). Between the trimmed V and J ends, which lost 0 bases and 6 bases, there was a span of 12 bases. The CDR3 totals 14 residues.

This clone was detected ten times or more. The chain uses TRBV18 and TRBJ2-4; 8 bases align to TRBD1. Germline V gene data show CDR1 as KGHSH and CDR2 as LQKENI. The V segment lost 1 base and the J segment 6 bases; nucleotides outside the gene matches: 2. CDR3 length: 14 amino acids. The CDR3 spells CASSPRTGRNIQYF. The CDR3 coding sequence is TGTGCCAGCTCACCACGGACAGGGAGAAACATTCAGTACTTC. Full variable domain (outside the CDR3, taken from reference TRBV18 and TRBJ2-4): NAGVMQNPRHLVRRRGQEARLRCSPMKGHSHVYWYRQLPEEGLKFMVYLQKENIIDESGMPKERFSAEFPKEGPSILRIQQVVRGDSAAYFCASSPRTGRNIQYFGAGTRLSVL.

Ten or more counts support this clone. Given a much more abundant clone one base away, this may be a read error. V and J are TRBV9 and TRBJ2-3; the D is unclear. From germline, CDR1 is SGDLS and CDR2 YYNGEE. V shed 2 bases and J shed 2 bases, with 15 bases lying between them. The CDR3 is made up of 16 amino acids. Here the CDR3 DNA reads TGTGCCAGCAGCGTTTATGCGAGAGACGACACAGATACGCAGTATTTT. Encoded protein: CASSVYARDDTDTQYF.

This clone was picked up many times. J is TRBJ1-2 and V is TRBV9; 8 bases are a match to TRBD1. V trimming: 2 bases; J trimming: 4 bases; junction bases outside the gene matches: 7. The CDR3 spans 15 residues. Germline lookup yields CDR1 SGDLS and CDR2 YYNGEE. The chain's CDR3 is CASSVGTGRTYGYTF. The CDR3 DNA is TGTGCCAGCAGCGTCGGGACAGGTAGAACCTATGGCTACACCTTC.

This clone appeared many times. The V gene is TRBV6-2 or TRBV6-3, the J gene TRBJ2-5; 12 bases line up with TRBD1. The CDR3 has 16 amino acids. Germline V gene sequence: CDR1 MNHEY, CDR2 SVGEGT. With V trimmed by 6 bases and J by 5 bases, 10 bases remained unmatched. The CDR3 DNA reads TGTGCCAGCAGGGACCCGGGACAGGGGGCGCGGGAGACCCAGTACTTC. Protein sequence: CASRDPGQGARETQYF.

The V gene is TRBV24-1, the J gene TRBJ2-7; D uncertain. The ends were cut back, 4 bases at V and 3 bases at J, with 3 bases in the middle. There are 11 residues in the CDR3. Germline V lookup: CDR1 KGHDR, CDR2 SFDVKD. The CDR3 DNA reads TGTGCCACCAGTGACAACTACGAGCAGTACTTC. Translating gives CATSDNYEQYF.